This TCR beta chain was identified during a study of T cells in Graves' hyperthyroidism and ophthalmopathy. With 2 bases clipped from V and 3 bases from J, the junction kept 10 bases outside the gene matches. This CDR3 comprises 16 residues. Per germline, CDR1 SGHVS and CDR2 FQNEAQ. TCR beta CDR3 regions were amplified from RNA transcripts. A set of HTBI primers served as the primers for a first-round RT-PCR of the TCR CDR3. TCRdb re-derived calls from the multiplex PCR reads in MiXCR, one entry per CDR3 protein. Among some 420,000 distinct CDR3 sequences listed, roughly an eighth were seen once. This clonotype was detected a few times.

The chain employs TRBV7-8 and TRBJ2-7; TRBD1 matches at 7 bases. The receptor was isolated from a woman aged 18-35 years with Graves' hyperthyroidism. Sequences were obtained from blood. The CDR3, as DNA: TGTGCCAGCAGCTTATTGTCGGGCAGGGGGTTCTACGAGCAGTACTTC. Translation gives CASSLLSGRGFYEQYF.